This entry lists 22 T cell receptor beta chains sequenced from one sample in a study of CXCR3-negative and CXCR3-positive naive CD8 T cells. cDNA libraries for TRB were generated by 5' RACE incorporating UMI labels. TCRdb reprocessed the 5' RACE reads, with one entry per CDR3 protein and no DNA. The listing contains around 48,000 distinct CDR3 sequences. Sequencing was done on a sample of memory CD8+ T cells from blood. The receptors shown here come from a human donor in good health. Some clones in this sample may be carry-over from other donors' samples.

The chain has TRBV27 and TRBJ2-7; there is no DNA to check the TCRdb D call of TRBD2. Germline CDR1 is MNHEY and CDR2 is SMNVEV (reference sequence). The CDR3 is 17 residues long. CDR3: CASSPKLAGGSFYEQYF.

V and J are TRBV7-9 and TRBJ1-2. The CDR3 runs 17 residues. The germline V gene encodes CDR1 SEHNR and CDR2 FQNEAQ (reference sequence). The CDR3 protein is CASSLSGGESNNYGYTF. Full variable domain (rest looked up from reference TRBV7-9 and TRBJ1-2): DTGVSQNPRHKITKRGQNVTFRCDPISEHNRLYWYRQTLGQGPEFLTYFQNEAQLEKSRLLSDRFSAERPKGSFSTLEIQRTEQGDSAMYLCASSLSGGESNNYGYTFGSGTRLTVV.

V gene TRBV4-1 combines with J gene TRBJ1-5; TCRdb reports TRBD1, a call that lacks DNA to check it against. The CDR3 extends over 15 amino acids. Germline CDR1 is MGHRA and CDR2 is YSYEKL. The CDR3 sequence is CASSRQVNSNQPQHF.

CDR3 amino acids: CSARRDSWNNEQFF. The V and J genes are TRBV20-1 and TRBJ2-1; TCRdb's D call, TRBD2, is unchecked because there is no DNA. This CDR3 has 14 residues. Germline CDR1 reads DFQATT; CDR2 reads SNEGSKA (reference sequence).

The CDR3: CASSLNNRDRGRSNSPLHF. The chain is built from TRBV6-6 and TRBJ1-6; checking the TCRdb D call of TRBD1 is not possible without DNA. Germline V gene lookup returns CDR1 MNHNY and CDR2 SVGAGI (reference sequence). CDR3 size: 19 residues.

V and J are TRBV4-2 and TRBJ2-1; with no DNA, the TCRdb D assignment of TRBD1 cannot be verified. The germline gives CDR1 LGHNA, CDR2 YNFKEQ. CDR3 size: 12 residues. CDR3 loop: CASSQGGDRQFF.

The gene calls are TRBV9 and TRBJ2-1; TCRdb outputs TRBD1, but without DNA this stays unchecked. Germline V gives CDR1 SGDLS, CDR2 YYNGEE. This CDR3 contains 14 residues. The CDR3 reads CASSVGQVVDEQFF.

This chain joins TRBV28 and TRBJ2-1. The CDR3 contains 13 residues. Germline lookup yields CDR1 MDHEN and CDR2 SYDVKM. The CDR3 is CASSFFSYNEQFF.

This chain uses TRBV4-3 with TRBJ2-5. The length of the CDR3 is 15 residues. The germline gives CDR1 LGHNA, CDR2 YSLEER. The CDR3 sequence: CASSQDAGYQETQYF.

The chain is built from TRBV29-1 and TRBJ2-2; no DNA is available, so the TRBD1 call from TCRdb remains unchecked. This CDR3 contains 13 residues. Germline CDR1 and CDR2: SQVTM and ANQGSEA. CDR3 amino acids: CSVGRENTGELFF.

The chain uses TRBV7-9 and TRBJ2-1; TCRdb selects TRBD2, and the lack of DNA leaves this call unchecked. Germline V CDR1 and CDR2: SEHNR, FQNEAQ (reference sequence). The CDR3 has 16 amino acids. The CDR3 sequence: CASSSPEGFNYNEQFF.

The chain uses TRBV5-1 and TRBJ2-2. Per the germline V gene, CDR1 is SGHRS and CDR2 is YFSETQ. The CDR3 has 11 amino acids. The CDR3 protein is CASTITGELFF.

The chain links TRBV6-2 or TRBV6-3 to TRBJ2-7; TCRdb lists TRBD1, though no DNA is available to test this call. In germline, CDR1 is MNHEY, CDR2 SVGEGT. There are 16 residues in the CDR3. CDR3 region: CASSYYVDSPSYEQYF.

The V call is TRBV28, the J call TRBJ1-1; TCRdb returns TRBD1, unconfirmable since there is no DNA. The CDR3 runs 15 residues. The germline CDR1 and CDR2 sequences are MDHEN and SYDVKM. CDR3 residues: CASSFPKGGKTEAFF.

The chain has TRBV27 and TRBJ1-1. The CDR3 contains 17 residues. In germline, CDR1 is MNHEY, CDR2 SMNVEV (reference sequence). This CDR3 reads CASSLNKPTLGNTEAFF.

The chain has TRBV5-1 and TRBJ1-1; the TCRdb call, TRBD1, lacks DNA for checking. The CDR3 has 13 residues. Germline values: CDR1 SGHRS, CDR2 YFSETQ. The CDR3 reads CASSSVEGTEAFF.

This sequence joins TRBV6-5 and TRBJ2-7; TCRdb reports TRBD1, a call that lacks DNA to check it against. Germline values: CDR1 MNHEY, CDR2 SVGAGI. The CDR3 covers 14 residues. The CDR3 here is CASSEHGQNYEQYF.

V and J are TRBV19 and TRBJ2-7; TCRdb names TRBD1, which stays unverified in the absence of DNA. Germline-derived CDR1 and CDR2 are LNHDA and SQIVND (reference sequence). This CDR3 is built from 15 residues. CDR3 region: CASSDVGVPSYEQYF.

The rearrangement links TRBV29-1 to TRBJ2-7; absent DNA, TCRdb's TRBD2 call cannot be checked. CDR1 is SQVTM, CDR2 ANQGSEA, per germline. The CDR3 is 11 amino acids. This CDR3 is CSVPGLREQYF.

The chain joins TRBV7-2 to TRBJ1-1; the D call from TCRdb, TRBD1, cannot be confirmed without DNA. The CDR3 has 14 residues. Germline loops: CDR1 SGHTA, CDR2 FQGNSA. The chain's CDR3 is CASSLYPYRTEAFF.

The chain recombines TRBV7-6 with TRBJ2-5; absent DNA, TCRdb's TRBD2 call cannot be checked. CDR1 is SGHVS and CDR2 is FNYEAQ in the germline V gene. This CDR3 has 16 residues. This chain's CDR3 is CASSLSLAGVSETQYF.

The chain has TRBV10-3 and TRBJ2-5; the D gene TCRdb calls, TRBD2, cannot be checked with no DNA. Per the germline V gene, CDR1 is ENHRY and CDR2 is SYGVKD. The CDR3 has 17 amino acids. This CDR3 reads CAISESKTSGPEETQYF.